The 5 T cell receptor beta chains presented below share a single source sample, sequenced in a study of CD8+CD57+ T cells in acquired aplastic anemia. Patients selected for sequencing had displayed CD8+CD57+ cell expansion by flow cytometry. Genomic DNA constituted the template upon which TCR beta VDJ and CDR3 profiling was performed. From the reads, TCRdb called clonotypes with MiXCR, one entry per CDR3 protein. Here the sample spans 200,000 to 250,000 distinct CDR3 sequences, around three fifths being singletons. Sequenced: sorted CD4+, CD8+, or CD8+CD57+ T cells (not recorded which) from PBMCs. Every receptor here comes from a human donor with aplastic anemia.

The V call is TRBV7-9, the J call TRBJ2-1, with 11 bases lining up with TRBD1. Germline assignment: CDR1 SEHNR and CDR2 FQNEAQ (reference sequence). This CDR3 has 15 amino acids. The junction had 2 bases not matched to a gene; V was cut back by 4 bases and J by 3 bases. The CDR3 coding sequence is TGTGCCAGCAGCTCCGGGACAGGGGGCTACAATGAGCAGTTCTTC. It yields the protein CASSSGTGGYNEQFF.

As regards this clonotype: The junction differs from germline at one of its ends, possibly a read error. The J gene is TRBJ1-2, the V gene TRBV5-1; tentatively, D is TRBD1 (6 bases). This CDR3 has 13 amino acids. Germline V gene data show CDR1 as SGHRS and CDR2 as YFSETQ. CDR3 coding DNA: TGTGCCAGCAGCTCCGGACAGATCCCTGGCTACACCTTC. Its protein is CASSSGQIPGYTF. Based on the CDR3 plus reference TRBV5-1 and TRBJ1-2, the full variable domain is KAGVTQTPRYLIKTRGQQVTLSCSPISGHRSVSWYQQTPGQGLQFLFEYFSETQRNKGNFPGRFSGRQFSNSRSEMNVSTLELGDSALYLCASSSGQIPGYTFGSGTRLTVV.

This chain joins TRBV7-3 and TRBJ2-3; a weak D match, TRBD1 (5 bases). CDR3 length: 13 residues. Trimming shortened V by 4 bases and J by 6 bases, and 11 bases separated the two germline ends. Germline CDR1 and CDR2: SGHTA and FQGTGA. CDR3 DNA: TGTGCCAGCAGCTCCCTGTGGGGCGATACGCAGTATTTT. Encoded protein: CASSSLWGDTQYF.

The rearrangement joins TRBV19 to TRBJ1-2; D remains unclear. Trimming took 9 bases from V and 3 from J, leaving 14 bases between them. The CDR3 runs to 13 residues. CDR1 is LNHDA and CDR2 is SQIVND in the germline V gene (reference sequence). The CDR3 sequence: CASHSSRDYGYTF. As DNA, the CDR3 is TGTGCCAGCCACAGTTCTAGGGACTATGGCTACACCTTC.

The V call is TRBV24-1, the J call TRBJ2-3, with 12 bases lining up with TRBD2. The CDR3 consists of 17 residues. V was clipped by 4 bases and J by 1 base; unmatched bases: 5. The germline V gene encodes CDR1 KGHDR and CDR2 SFDVKD. Here the CDR3 reads CATSDTSGRWGTDTQYF. The CDR3 coding sequence is TGTGCCACCAGTGACACTAGCGGGAGGTGGGGCACAGATACGCAGTATTTT.